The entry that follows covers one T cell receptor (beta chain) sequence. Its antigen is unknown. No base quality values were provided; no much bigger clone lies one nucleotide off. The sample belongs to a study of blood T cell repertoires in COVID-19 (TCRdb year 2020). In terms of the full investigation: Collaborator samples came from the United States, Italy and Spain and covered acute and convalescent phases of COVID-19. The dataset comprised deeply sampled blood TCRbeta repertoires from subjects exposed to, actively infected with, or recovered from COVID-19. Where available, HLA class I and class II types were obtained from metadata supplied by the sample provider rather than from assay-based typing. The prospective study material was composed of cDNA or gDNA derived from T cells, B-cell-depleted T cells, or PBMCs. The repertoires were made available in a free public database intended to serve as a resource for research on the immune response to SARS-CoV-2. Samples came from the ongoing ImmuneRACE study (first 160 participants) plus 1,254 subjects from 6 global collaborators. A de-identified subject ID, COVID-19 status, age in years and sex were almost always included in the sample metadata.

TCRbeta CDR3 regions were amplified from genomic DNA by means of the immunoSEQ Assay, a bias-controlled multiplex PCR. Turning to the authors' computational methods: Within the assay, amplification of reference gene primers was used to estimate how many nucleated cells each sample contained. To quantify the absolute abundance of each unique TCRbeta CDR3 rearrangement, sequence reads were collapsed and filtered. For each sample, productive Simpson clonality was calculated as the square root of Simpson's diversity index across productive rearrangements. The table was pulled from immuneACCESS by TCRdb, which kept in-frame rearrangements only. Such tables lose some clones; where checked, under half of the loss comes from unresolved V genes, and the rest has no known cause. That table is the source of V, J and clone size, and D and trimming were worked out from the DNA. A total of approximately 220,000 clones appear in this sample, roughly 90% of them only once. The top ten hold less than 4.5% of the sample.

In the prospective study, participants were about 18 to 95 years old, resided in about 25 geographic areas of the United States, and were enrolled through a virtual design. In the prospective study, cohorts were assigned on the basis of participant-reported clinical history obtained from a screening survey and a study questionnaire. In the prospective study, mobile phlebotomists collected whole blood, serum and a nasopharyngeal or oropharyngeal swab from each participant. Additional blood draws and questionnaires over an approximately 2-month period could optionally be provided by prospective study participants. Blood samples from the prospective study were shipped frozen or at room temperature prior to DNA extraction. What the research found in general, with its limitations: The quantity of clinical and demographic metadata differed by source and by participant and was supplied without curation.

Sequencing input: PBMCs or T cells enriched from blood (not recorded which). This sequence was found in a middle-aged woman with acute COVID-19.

In nucleotide form, the sequence is TGTGCCAGTAGCCAGGGGGCACGCGAAAAACTGTTTTTT. Its protein is CASSQGAREKLFF. Here the chain combines TRBV19 and TRBJ1-4, with 8 junctional bases fitting TRBD1. CDR1 and CDR2 were assigned from the germline V gene (reference sequence) as LNHDA and SQIVND. The germline V and J ends show losses of 6 bases and 8 bases respectively, and no gene match explains 5 bases of the junction. Counted from cysteine to phenylalanine, this CDR3 has 13 amino acids. Only the CDR3 region is kept as DNA, spanning 39 bases read in frame from base 1. Outside the CDR3, residues come from the reference TRBV19 and TRBJ1-4 proteins, so the full variable domain is: DGGITQSPKYLFRKEGQNVTLSCEQNLNHDAMYWYRQDPGQGLRLIYYSQIVNDFQKGDIAEGYSVSREKKESFPLTVTSAQKNPTAFYLCASSQGAREKLFFGSGTQLSVL.